The rows below give T cell receptor beta chains drawn from one sample of a study of shared clonotypes between healthy human individuals. Sequenced by immunoSEQ multiplex PCR; TCRdb stores in-frame clones only, minus some. The sample has about 480,000 clones, 70% to 80% seen once. The sample was PBMCs. These receptors were obtained from a woman in her thirties or forties in good health. Some clones in this sample may be carry-over from other donors' samples. CDR3s include the opening cysteine and the closing phenylalanine or tryptophan. The D gene is left open where the match is weak. Clone size is shown for a subset of rows, as once, few, many or a class of expanded clone.

>TRBJ2-1|.|TRBV7-2|TRBD2
TGTGCCAGCAGCTCCAGCGGGAGGGCCAAGAATGAGCAGTTCTTC
CASSSSGRAKNEQFF
>TRBJ1-6|.|TRBV2|.
TGTGCCAGCGGGGTGGGGAATTCACCCCTCCACTTT
CASGVGNSPLHF
>TRBJ2-7|.|TRBV4-2|TRBD2
TGTGCCAGCAGCCAAGGACTAGCTGGGGAGTACGAGCAGTACTTC
CASSQGLAGEYEQYF
>TRBJ1-2|.|TRBV6-1|.
TGTGCCAGCAGTGAACAACAGGGTGGATTGAGCTATGGCTACACCTTC
CASSEQQGGLSYGYTF
>TRBJ2-5|.|TRBV19|TRBD1
TGTGCCAGCGCTACAGGGGGATGGGAGACCCAGTACTTC
CASATGGWETQYF
>TRBJ2-1|.|TRBV4-1|.
TGCGCCAGCAGCCAAGACCCTCCGGACCGACAGTTCTTC
CASSQDPPDRQFF
>TRBJ2-7|.|TRBV6-5|.
TGTGCCAGCAGTCACCGCCGACGGGGTAGGGAGCAGTACTTC
CASSHRRRGREQYF
>TRBJ1-3|few|TRBV7-9|.
TGTGCCAGCAGCTTAGACAGGGTCTCTGGAAACACCATATATTTT
CASSLDRVSGNTIYF
>TRBJ2-1|.|TRBV7-3|TRBD2
TGTGCCAGCAGCTTAGAGCGGGGGACAATAGGTGAGCAGTTCTTC
CASSLERGTIGEQFF
>TRBJ2-7|.|TRBV28|.
TGTGCCAGCAGTCCGCTTAGCTACGAGCAGTACTTC
CASSPLSYEQYF
>TRBJ1-4|.|TRBV28|.
TGTGCCATCCAGGGGACGGGGGGAAAACTGTTTTTT
CAIQGTGGKLFF
>TRBJ2-7|.|TRBV29-1|TRBD1
TGCAGCGCCATGACAGGGGAGACTGACGAGCAGTACTTC
CSAMTGETDEQYF
>TRBJ2-1|.|TRBV11-2|.
TGTGCCAGCAGCCTAACTCCGGACTCCTACAATGAGCAGTTCTTC
CASSLTPDSYNEQFF
>TRBJ2-2|.|TRBV18|TRBD1
TGTGCCAGCTCACCACCAGCGACAGGGGGCATTGGCGGGGAGCTGTTTTTT
CASSPPATGGIGGELFF
>TRBJ2-1|.|TRBV20-1|.
TGCAGTGCTAGGTCCGATTCCGAGCAGTTCTTC
CSARSDSEQFF
>TRBJ1-1|.|TRBV4-2|.
TGTGCCAGCAGCCAGCGCACCGAGGAGAAAGCTTTCTTT
CASSQRTEEKAFF
>TRBJ2-7|.|TRBV11-3|TRBD1
TGTGCCAGCAGCCTCGGGACAGCCAACGAGCAGTACTTC
CASSLGTANEQYF
>TRBJ1-2|few|TRBV5-1|.
TGCGCCAGCAGCTTAAGCGGGCGGGATGGCTACACCTTC
CASSLSGRDGYTF
>TRBJ2-2|.|TRBV19|.
TGTGCCAGCAGAATGGGACAGAACACCGGGGAGCTGTTTTTT
CASRMGQNTGELFF
>TRBJ1-2|.|TRBV4-2|.
TGTGCCAGCAGCCAAGATCGGGGGGCCGATGGCTACACCTTC
CASSQDRGADGYTF
>TRBJ2-1|.|TRBV19|TRBD2
TGTGCCAGTAGTATACTAGCGGTGAGCTCCAATGAGCAGTTCTTC
CASSILAVSSNEQFF
>TRBJ1-6|once|TRBV2|TRBD1
TGTGCCAGCAGAAGGACAGGGGGGAATAATTCACCCCTCCACTTT
CASRRTGGNNSPLHF
>TRBJ2-6|.|TRBV18|TRBD1
TGTGCCAGCTCACCCCCGGGACAGGGGTCCTCTGGGGCCAACGTCCTGACTTTC
CASSPPGQGSSGANVLTF
>TRBJ2-1|.|TRBV9|.
TGTGCCAGCAGCGTGAGTTTTGGTGTACCGGAATACAATGAGCAGTTCTTC
CASSVSFGVPEYNEQFF
>TRBJ2-2|.|TRBV28|TRBD2
TGTGCCAGCAGTCGACTAGCGGGAGTTGCGGGGGAGCTGTTTTTT
CASSRLAGVAGELFF
>TRBJ2-7|.|TRBV6-1|TRBD1
TGTGCCAGCAGTGAAGCGGGACAGGGGGTTGGCGAGCAGTACTTC
CASSEAGQGVGEQYF
>TRBJ1-1|few|TRBV6-1|.
TGTGCCAGCAGCGGCGGGACGGAGCTGAACACTGAAGCTTTCTTT
CASSGGTELNTEAFF
>TRBJ2-7|.|TRBV30|.
TGTGCCTGGAGTGTCCCGGAGGCCTACGAGCAGTACTTC
CAWSVPEAYEQYF
>TRBJ2-7|.|TRBV10-3|.
TGTGCCATCAGTGAGTCCCAGGGTGGTGCCTACGAGCAGTACTTC
CAISESQGGAYEQYF
>TRBJ1-5|once|TRBV7-2|.
TGTGCCAGCAGCTTAGCAGGGCGGAATAGCAATCAGCCCCAGCATTTT
CASSLAGRNSNQPQHF
>TRBJ2-7|.|TRBV5-1|TRBD2
TGCGCCAGCAGCTCCCAACGGAGCGGGACCTACGAGCAGTACTTC
CASSSQRSGTYEQYF
>TRBJ1-4|few|TRBV10-3|.
TGTGCCATCAGTGAGTCGAGCACTAGCAATGAAAAACTGTTTTTT
CAISESSTSNEKLFF
>TRBJ1-2|.|TRBV10-3|TRBD1
TGTGCCACTCAGGGGGAAGGCTATGGCTACACCTTC
CATQGEGYGYTF
>TRBJ1-2|.|TRBV27|.
TGTGCCAGCAGCCGTTTGGGGGGCTATGGCTACACCTTC
CASSRLGGYGYTF
>TRBJ1-1|.|TRBV7-9|.
TGTGCCAGCAGTAAAACCGACGGGCTGAACACTGAAGCTTTCTTT
CASSKTDGLNTEAFF
>TRBJ2-7|.|TRBV28|.
TGTGCCAGCAGTTTAACAGGGACCTACGAGCAGTACTTC
CASSLTGTYEQYF
>TRBJ2-3|.|TRBV7-8|.
TGTGCCAGCAGCTTATCTGGAGATACGCAGTATTTT
CASSLSGDTQYF
>TRBJ2-5|.|TRBV6-1|.
TGTGCCAGCAGTTGGACCCAAGGAGAGACCCAGTACTTC
CASSWTQGETQYF
>TRBJ2-2|.|TRBV27|TRBD2
TGTGCCAGCAGGACCCTAATAGCGGGATGGCCCGGGGAGCTGTTTTTT
CASRTLIAGWPGELFF
>TRBJ2-2|few|TRBV29-1|.
TGCAGCGTTGCGTTTCTACCCGACGGGGAGCTGTTTTTT
CSVAFLPDGELFF
>TRBJ2-2|.|TRBV5-1|.
TGCGCCAGCAGCTTGGCCGGGACTCTCAACACCGGGGAGCTGTTTTTT
CASSLAGTLNTGELFF
>TRBJ1-2|.|TRBV11-1|.
TGTGCCAGCAGCTTAGTGTGGGCGGACGAGTGGGGCTATGGCTACACCTTC
CASSLVWADEWGYGYTF
>TRBJ1-4|.|TRBV28|.
TGTGCCAGCAGTTCACCTGACAGAAAAAAACTGTTTTTT
CASSSPDRKKLFF
>TRBJ1-5|.|TRBV28|.
TGTGCCAGCAGTTTGGGTAGGGGGAGTCAGCCCCAGCATTTT
CASSLGRGSQPQHF
>TRBJ1-4|.|TRBV6-1|.
TGTGCCAGCAGTGAATTAGGTTTAGGAGAAAAACTGTTTTTT
CASSELGLGEKLFF
>TRBJ1-3|.|TRBV7-9|.
TGTGCCAGCAGCTTCGGCAGGCCGAGCTCTGGAAACACCATATATTTT
CASSFGRPSSGNTIYF
>TRBJ2-7|.|TRBV11-2|.
TGTGCCAGCAGCCCCGGCTTTGGCGGGATGTTTTCGTACGAGCAGTACTTC
CASSPGFGGMFSYEQYF
>TRBJ2-1|few|TRBV7-7|TRBD1
TGTGCTAGCAGCATATCCACAGGGGGCGCGTCCCAAGTCTTC
CASSISTGGASQVF
>TRBJ2-3|.|TRBV27|TRBD2
TGTGCCAGCAGTTTAATTGGTAGCGGGGACCTAAAGACTACGCAGTATTTT
CASSLIGSGDLKTTQYF
>TRBJ1-1|.|TRBV13|TRBD1
TGTGCCAGCAGCTTAGGAAGGAGACAGGGGAATGAAGCTTTCTTT
CASSLGRRQGNEAFF
>TRBJ1-2|.|TRBV30|.
TGTGCCTGGAGTGTGGGCCAGGGATCTGGCTACACCTTC
CAWSVGQGSGYTF
>TRBJ1-3|.|TRBV25-1|.
TGTGCCAGCACCCCACCTCCGGGCTCTGGAAACACCATATATTTT
CASTPPPGSGNTIYF
>TRBJ1-1|.|TRBV7-9|.
TGTGCCAGCAGCTGGCGAAAGGAGAACACTGAAGCTTTCTTT
CASSWRKENTEAFF